The clone carrying this T cell receptor (beta chain) was detected only once. TCRdb's copy holds only in-frame clones and misses some; the assay was immunoSEQ multiplex PCR. The data show about 83,000 clones, with approximately 94% seen just once and 0.25% held by the top ten. The data were obtained in a study of technical replicates of blood from a few donors. Germline trimming cut 0 bases from V and 8 bases from J; bases unmatched to any gene: 7. The CDR3 contains 15 residues. The germline gives CDR1 MNHEY, CDR2 SVGAGI. This rearrangement joins TRBV6-5 to TRBJ1-2, with 9 bases that match TRBD1. The source is a human donor in good health. The sequencing sample was made of T cells isolated from PBMCs. Here the CDR3 reads CASSYSKQGAQGYTF. The CDR3 DNA is TGTGCCAGCAGTTACTCGAAACAGGGGGCTCAAGGCTACACCTTC.